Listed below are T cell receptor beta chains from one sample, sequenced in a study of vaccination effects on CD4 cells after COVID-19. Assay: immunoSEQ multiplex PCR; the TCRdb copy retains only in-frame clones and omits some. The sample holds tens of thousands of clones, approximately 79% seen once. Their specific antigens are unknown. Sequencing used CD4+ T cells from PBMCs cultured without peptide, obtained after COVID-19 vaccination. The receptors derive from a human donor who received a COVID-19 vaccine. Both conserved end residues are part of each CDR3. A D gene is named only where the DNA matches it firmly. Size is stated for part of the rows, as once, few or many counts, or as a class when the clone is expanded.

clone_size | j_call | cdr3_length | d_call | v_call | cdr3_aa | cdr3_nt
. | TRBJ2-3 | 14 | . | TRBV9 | CASSGGQRTDTQYF | TGTGCCAGCAGCGGCGGACAGCGCACAGATACGCAGTATTTT
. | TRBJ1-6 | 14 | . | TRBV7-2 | CASSLQGAPSPLHF | TGTGCCAGCAGCTTACAAGGGGCCCCATCACCCCTCCACTTT
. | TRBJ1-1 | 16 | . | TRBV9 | CASSVGQVGRWAEAFF | TGTGCCAGCAGCGTAGGACAGGTTGGAAGGTGGGCTGAAGCTTTCTTT
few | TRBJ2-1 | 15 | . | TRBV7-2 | CASSPRGGAGNEQFF | TGTGCCAGCAGCCCACGTGGTGGGGCCGGGAATGAGCAGTTCTTC
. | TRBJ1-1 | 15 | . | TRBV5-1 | CASSTILREGTEAFF | TGCGCCAGCAGCACGATACTGAGAGAGGGCACTGAAGCTTTCTTT
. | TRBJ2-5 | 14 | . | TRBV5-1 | CASSPMTGQETQYF | TGCGCCAGCAGCCCGATGACAGGACAAGAGACCCAGTACTTC
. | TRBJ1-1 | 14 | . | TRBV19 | CASSRGSRMTEAFF | TGTGCCAGTAGTCGGGGCAGTCGGATGACTGAAGCTTTCTTT
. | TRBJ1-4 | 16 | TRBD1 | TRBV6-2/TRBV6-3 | CASSLEFPGQFGKLFF | TGTGCCAGCAGCCTAGAATTCCCGGGACAGTTCGGAAAACTGTTTTTT
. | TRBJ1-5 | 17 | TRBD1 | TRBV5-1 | CASSLRPTGDSNQPQHF | TGCGCCAGCAGCCTAAGACCCACAGGGGATAGCAATCAGCCCCAGCATTTT
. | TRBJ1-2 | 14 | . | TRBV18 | CASSPQDSVMGYTF | TGTGCCAGCTCGCCCCAGGACAGCGTTATGGGCTACACCTTC
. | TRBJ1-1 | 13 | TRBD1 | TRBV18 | CASSRQGNTEAFF | TGTGCCAGCTCACGACAGGGGAACACTGAAGCTTTCTTT
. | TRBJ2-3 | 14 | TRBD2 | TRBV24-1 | CATSDRLAGDTQYF | TGTGCCACCAGTGATCGACTAGCGGGGGATACGCAGTATTTT
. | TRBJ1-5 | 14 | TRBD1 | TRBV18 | CASSPDRVNQPQHF | TGTGCCAGCTCGCCCGACAGGGTTAATCAGCCCCAGCATTTT
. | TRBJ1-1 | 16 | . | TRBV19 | CASGLGGRTSNTEAFF | TGTGCCAGCGGGTTGGGCGGGCGGACTTCGAACACTGAAGCTTTCTTT
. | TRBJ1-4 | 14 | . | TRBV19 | CASSRPGGDEKLFF | TGTGCCAGTAGTCGGCCGGGGGGAGATGAAAAACTGTTTTTT
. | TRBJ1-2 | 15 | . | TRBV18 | CASSTAGALNYGYTF | TGTGCCAGCTCAACCGCCGGGGCCCTAAACTATGGCTACACCTTC
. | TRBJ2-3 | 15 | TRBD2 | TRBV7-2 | CASSYPSGGPDTQYF | TGTGCCAGCAGCTACCCTAGCGGGGGCCCAGATACGCAGTATTTT
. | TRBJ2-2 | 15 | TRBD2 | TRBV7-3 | CASSHSSGGGGELFF | TGTGCCAGCAGCCACTCGAGCGGGGGAGGCGGGGAGCTGTTTTTT
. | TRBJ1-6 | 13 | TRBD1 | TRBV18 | CASSPGQGSPLHF | TGTGCCAGCTCACCAGGACAGGGGTCACCCCTCCACTTT
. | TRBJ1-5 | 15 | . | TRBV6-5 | CASSTQPGPNQPQHF | TGTGCCAGCAGCACCCAGCCGGGGCCCAATCAGCCCCAGCATTTT
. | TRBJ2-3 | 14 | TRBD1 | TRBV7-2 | CASSSTGYHDTQYF | TGTGCCAGCAGCTCGACAGGGTACCATGATACGCAGTATTTT
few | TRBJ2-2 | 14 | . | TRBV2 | CASIRQGGTGELFF | TGTGCCAGCATAAGGCAGGGCGGCACCGGGGAGCTGTTTTTT
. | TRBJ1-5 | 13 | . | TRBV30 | CAWSVQSGQPQHF | TGTGCCTGGAGTGTACAATCCGGTCAGCCCCAGCATTTT
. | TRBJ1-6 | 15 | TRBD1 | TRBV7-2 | CASSPTGGKDSPLHF | TGTGCCAGCAGCCCGACAGGGGGCAAGGATTCACCCCTCCACTTT
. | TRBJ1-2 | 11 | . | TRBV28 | CASSSGSGYTF | TGTGCCAGCAGCTCAGGTTCCGGCTACACCTTC
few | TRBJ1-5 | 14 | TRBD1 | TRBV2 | CASSGTGGNQPQHF | TGTGCCAGCAGCGGGACAGGGGGCAATCAGCCCCAGCATTTT
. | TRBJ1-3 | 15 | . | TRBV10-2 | CASSEQGRWGNTIYF | TGCGCCAGCAGTGAGCAAGGCCGGTGGGGAAACACCATATATTTT
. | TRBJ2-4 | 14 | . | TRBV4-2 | CASSPGRDRNIQYF | TGTGCCAGCAGCCCCGGGCGGGACAGAAACATTCAGTACTTC
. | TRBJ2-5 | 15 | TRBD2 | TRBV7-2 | CASSFQRGGGETQYF | TGTGCCAGCAGCTTCCAGCGGGGGGGCGGGGAGACCCAGTACTTC
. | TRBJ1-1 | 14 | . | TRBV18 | CASSPPGLNTEAFF | TGTGCCAGCTCACCACCGGGTTTGAACACTGAAGCTTTCTTT
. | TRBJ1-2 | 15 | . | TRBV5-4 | CASSSTGGLGYGYTF | TGTGCCAGCAGCTCGACAGGCGGCCTGGGCTATGGCTACACCTTC
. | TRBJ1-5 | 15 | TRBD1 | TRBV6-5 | CASSRKGQGGQPQHF | TGTGCCAGCAGCCGAAAGGGACAGGGGGGCCAGCCCCAGCATTTT
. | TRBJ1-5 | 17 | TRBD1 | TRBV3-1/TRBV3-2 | CASSQDPTGYSNQPQHF | TGTGCCAGCAGCCAAGACCCGACAGGGTATAGCAATCAGCCCCAGCATTTT
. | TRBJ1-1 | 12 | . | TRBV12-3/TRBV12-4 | CASSLRWTEAFF | TGTGCCAGCAGTTTAAGGTGGACTGAAGCTTTCTTT
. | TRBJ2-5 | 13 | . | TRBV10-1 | CASSDDLQETQYF | TGCGCCAGCAGTGATGATCTACAAGAGACCCAGTACTTC
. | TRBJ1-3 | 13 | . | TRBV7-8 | CASSLSGGNTIYF | TGTGCCAGCAGCTTATCGGGGGGAAACACCATATATTTT
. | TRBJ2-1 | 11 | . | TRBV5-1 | CASSFLNEQFF | TGCGCCAGCAGCTTTCTGAATGAGCAGTTCTTC